One T cell receptor beta chain is described in this entry. In the authors' workflow: Cell counts per sample came from amplifying reference gene primers. TCRdb's copy holds only in-frame clones and misses some; the assay was immunoSEQ multiplex PCR. The V and J calls and clone size were taken over from that table, and D and trimming were inferred from the DNA. The sample carries some 180,000 clones, around 89% recorded once. The germline gives CDR1 SGHAT, CDR2 FQNNGV. V was clipped by 4 bases and J by 2 bases; unmatched bases: 7. The CDR3 loop spans 16 amino acids. This sample was taken from a study of blood T cell repertoires in COVID-19. On the study more broadly: The United States, Italy and Spain supplied acute and convalescent COVID-19 samples. Sample material is recorded as cDNA or gDNA derived from T cells, B-cell-depleted T cells, or PBMCs.

Sequencing was performed on peripheral blood. This sequence originates from a middle-aged man who had recovered from COVID-19. The V and J genes are TRBV11-2 and TRBJ2-3, with 9 bases fitting TRBD2. The CDR3 here is CASSSVSGRDTDTQYF. The DNA of the CDR3 is TGTGCCAGCAGCTCCGTTAGCGGGAGAGACACAGATACGCAGTATTTT.